This TCR beta chain was captured in a study of shared clonotypes between healthy human individuals. The donors were adults (healthy and HIV-negative) with no recent acute infections or vaccinations. The V gene's germline CDR1 is SGHTA and CDR2 FQGNSA. V was shortened by 1 base and J by 4 bases, with 7 bases between the two germline ends. CDR3 length: 14 amino acids. This table comes from immunoSEQ multiplex PCR, and its TCRdb copy is limited to in-frame clones, with some not included. Of roughly 2.2 million clones in the sample, 93% were seen once. The source of this sequence is a man aged 18 to 29 in good health. Some clones in this sample may be carry-over from other donors' samples. What was sequenced was naive CD4+ T cells from PBMCs. Subset in this sample: CD45RA+ positively selected. The chain carries TRBV7-2 and TRBJ2-2, with unresolved D. The CDR3 here is CASSLDGRTGELFF. The CDR3 DNA is TGTGCCAGCAGCTTAGATGGGCGCACCGGGGAGCTGTTTTTT.